One and the same sample provided the 18 T cell receptor beta chains below, sequenced in a study of patients and donors after allogeneic stem cell transplantation. TCRdb reprocessed the RT-PCR reads via MiXCR and lists one record per CDR3 protein. In the table there are roughly 960,000 distinct CDR3 sequences, roughly 18% of which are singletons. Sample: blood, either unsorted or a sorted T cell fraction (not recorded which). The receptors were sampled from a human donor who was either an allogeneic HSCT recipient or a stem cell or donor lymphocyte infusion donor (not recorded which). It is not recorded whose cells these are; they may come from a transplant donor.

The table lists this clonotype with many counts. The J gene is TRBJ1-5, the V gene TRBV10-3; no clear D. The CDR3 runs to 14 residues. CDR1 and CDR2 from the germline V gene are ENHRY and SYGVKD. Trimming left V 0 bases short and J 9 bases short, with 12 bases between. The CDR3 nucleotides read TGTGCCATCAGTGAGTCCGGGCCTAAAAGGCCCCAGCATTTT. It encodes CAISESGPKRPQHF.

The CDR3 is CASTYLGGTVMNTEAFF. The CDR3 coding sequence is TGTGCCTCCACTTACCTGGGCGGGACAGTAATGAACACTGAAGCTTTCTTT. The chain links TRBV10-3 to TRBJ1-1; TRBD1 matches 7 bases. V shed 11 bases and J 0 bases; nucleotides not matched to a gene: 18. This CDR3 is 17 amino acids long. In germline, CDR1 is ENHRY, CDR2 SYGVKD.

This clonotype was seen more than once but under ten times. The chain uses TRBV20-1 and TRBJ1-2, with D maybe TRBD1 (5 bases). Germline V gives CDR1 DFQATT, CDR2 SNEGSKA (reference sequence). V dropped 5 bases and J dropped 7 bases, with 20 bases sitting between them. CDR3 length: 14 amino acids. Here the CDR3 DNA reads TGCAGTGCTGCGGGACGGGCGGGGATGCGTGGCTACACCTTC. Amino acids: CSAAGRAGMRGYTF.

This clonotype has just a few counts. This chain uses TRBV27 with TRBJ2-3; D gene uncertain. The CDR3 extends over 15 amino acids. From germline, CDR1 is MNHEY and CDR2 SMNVEV (reference sequence). The germline V and J ends were trimmed by 4 bases and 0 bases, with 11 bases remaining between them. The CDR3: CASSYGKRSTDTQYF. In DNA form, the CDR3 reads TGTGCCAGCAGTTACGGCAAGAGAAGCACAGATACGCAGTATTTT.

The chain is built from TRBV5-1 and TRBJ1-1; TRBD1 agrees at 8 bases. The CDR3 totals 14 residues. Germline V gene data show CDR1 as SGHRS and CDR2 as YFSETQ. Trimming at V came to 4 bases and at J to 6 bases, leaving 8 bases not matched to a gene. The CDR3 loop is CASSILQGAAEAFF. CDR3 nucleotides: TGCGCCAGCAGCATACTTCAGGGGGCTGCTGAAGCTTTCTTT.

Written as DNA, the CDR3 is TGTGCCATCAGTGAGTCTGTGACTAGCCTAAACCTATACGAGCAGTACTTC. This codes for CAISESVTSLNLYEQYF. V usage is TRBV10-3 and J usage is TRBJ2-7; TRBD2 matches 7 bases. Trimming cost V 0 bases and J 4 bases; bases outside gene matches: 12. This CDR3 is 17 amino acids long. In germline, CDR1 is ENHRY, CDR2 SYGVKD.

This clonotype was recorded many times. The V and J genes are TRBV20-1 and TRBJ1-2; D remains unclear. This CDR3 contains 19 residues. Looked up from germline, CDR1 is DFQATT and CDR2 is SNEGSKA (reference sequence). V shed 0 bases and J shed 2 bases, with 25 bases lying between them. The CDR3 region is CSARDRFGRNYKINYGYTF. For the CDR3, the DNA is TGCAGTGCTAGAGATCGATTCGGTAGAAACTACAAAATAAACTATGGCTACACCTTC.

J is TRBJ2-2 and V is TRBV12-3 or TRBV12-4; D call uncertain. The CDR3 runs to 15 residues. The V gene lost 6 bases and the J gene lost 6 bases, with 17 bases spanning the gap. The CDR3 DNA sequence: TGTGCCAGCAGACATCCCCCCTTCGTAGCCGGGGAGCTGTTTTTT. The encoded protein is CASRHPPFVAGELFF.

The V and J genes are TRBV7-3 and TRBJ2-5; D could derive from TRBD1 or TRBD2 (5 bases each). CDR3 length: 15 residues. V was cut by 1 base and J by 3 bases, with 12 bases left in between. The germline gives CDR1 SGHTA, CDR2 FQGTGA. This CDR3 reads CASSLRGTREETQYF. The DNA of the CDR3 is TGTGCCAGCAGCTTAAGGGGGACCAGGGAAGAGACCCAGTACTTC.

This clonotype showed up just a few times. The V gene is TRBV11-2, the J gene TRBJ2-4; 8 nucleotides agree with TRBD2. Germline CDR1 is SGHAT and CDR2 is FQNNGV. V lost 2 bases and J lost 0; bases outside the gene matches: 9. The length of the CDR3 is 18 residues. The CDR3 DNA is TGTGCCAGCAGCTTAACAGCGGGAGCTCCCCTAGCCAAAAACATTCAGTACTTC. This encodes CASSLTAGAPLAKNIQYF.

This clonotype appeared a few times. This chain connects TRBV29-1 to TRBJ1-2; a possible D gene is TRBD1 (5 bases). CDR3 size: 13 residues. V was cut by 2 bases and J by 7 bases, with 14 bases left in between. Germline V lookup: CDR1 SQVTM, CDR2 ANQGSEA. The CDR3 sequence: CSVEQGSLGGYTF. CDR3 coding DNA: TGCAGCGTTGAACAGGGATCCCTCGGTGGCTACACCTTC. Variable domain in full (rest from reference TRBV29-1 and TRBJ1-2): SAVISQKPSRDICQRGTSLTIQCQVDSQVTMMFWYRQQPGQSLTLIATANQGSEATYESGFVIDKFPISRPNLTFSTLTVSNMSPEDSSIYLCSVEQGSLGGYTFGSGTRLTVV.

This clonotype was found a few times. The rearrangement joins TRBV3-1 to TRBJ2-7, with 14 bases lining up with TRBD2. J was trimmed by 4 bases and V by 3 bases; bases with no gene match: 5. CDR3 length: 16 amino acids. Germline CDR1 LGHDT, CDR2 YNNKEL (reference sequence). CDR3 sequence (DNA): TGTGCCAGCAGCCACGGGACTAGCGGGAGTTTGTACGAGCAGTACTTC. Translation gives CASSHGTSGSLYEQYF.

This chain joins TRBV7-2 and TRBJ2-7, with TRBD2 matching over 14 bases. Trimming removed 3 bases from V and 2 bases from J; junction bases left unmatched: 6. Germline-derived CDR1 and CDR2 are SGHTA and FQGNSA. This CDR3 is 17 amino acids long. CDR3 residues: CASSFRTSGGFTYEQYF. CDR3 DNA: TGTGCCAGCAGCTTCCGGACTAGCGGGGGGTTCACCTACGAGCAGTACTTC.

This clonotype came up a few times. The genes are TRBV29-1 and TRBJ2-1, with D perhaps matching TRBD2 (5 bases). The CDR3 is made up of 14 amino acids. Trimming took off 8 bases at V and 2 bases at J, with 16 bases between the two ends. CDR1 and CDR2 (germline): SQVTM, ANQGSEA. As DNA, the CDR3 is TGCAGCACCCGGTCGGCCGGGGCCTACAATGAGCAGTTCTTC. Translation gives CSTRSAGAYNEQFF.

The V and J genes are TRBV12-5 and TRBJ2-7; 16 nucleotides match TRBD2. V lost 0 bases to trimming and J lost 2 bases; unmatched junction nucleotides: 10. The CDR3 totals 20 residues. Germline loops: CDR1 LGHNT, CDR2 FRNRAP. This chain's CDR3 is CASGLVLSGTSGRVAYEQYF. The DNA of the CDR3 is TGTGCTAGTGGTTTGGTACTAAGCGGGACTAGCGGGAGGGTCGCCTACGAGCAGTACTTC.

This chain links TRBV6-1 with TRBJ1-5; D perhaps matches TRBD1 (6 bases). CDR3 size: 15 residues. Germline V gene data show CDR1 as MNHNS and CDR2 as SASEGT. V was clipped by 6 bases and J by 0 bases, with 12 bases between them. CDR3 nucleotides: TGTGCCAGCAGCCGGGGGGGCGGTAGCAATCAGCCCCAGCATTTT. Protein sequence: CASSRGGGSNQPQHF.

This clonotype has just one count. The rearrangement links TRBV25-1 to TRBJ2-1; the D gene is possibly TRBD2 (5 bases). Germline lookup yields CDR1 MGHDK and CDR2 SYGVNS. V shed 4 bases and J shed 9 bases, with 19 bases lying between them. This CDR3 is 15 amino acids long. Here the CDR3 reads CASSAPSGQAGEQFF. The CDR3 DNA reads TGTGCCAGCAGTGCTCCATCGGGCCAGGCGGGTGAGCAGTTCTTC.

The chain carries TRBV29-1 and TRBJ1-4; the D gene is possibly TRBD1 (5 bases). The V end was cut by 7 bases, the J end by 4 bases, with 13 bases between. The CDR3 runs to 13 residues. Germline loops: CDR1 SQVTM, CDR2 ANQGSEA. The CDR3 sequence: CSAGRDLNEKLFF. CDR3 sequence (DNA): TGCAGCGCTGGAAGGGACCTTAATGAAAAACTGTTTTTT.